This is a list of T cell receptor beta chains from one sample in a study of blood T cell repertoires in COVID-19. Only in-frame clones appear in the TCRdb table, and some are missing; sequencing was by immunoSEQ multiplex PCR. The table lists some 350,000 clones, 87% of them singletons. The sample consisted of PBMCs or T cells enriched from blood (not recorded which). Every receptor here comes from a woman between 25 and 40 years old who had recovered from COVID-19. CDR3s include the opening cysteine and the closing phenylalanine or tryptophan. A D gene is named only where the DNA matches it firmly. Part of the rows lack a size; the others show once, few, many or a class for expanded clones.

V: TRBV28
size: .
D: TRBD1
J: TRBJ1-5
CDR3: CASSLGRGQGSNQPQHF
DNA: TGTGCCAGCAGTTTAGGAAGGGGACAGGGGAGCAATCAGCCCCAGCATTTT

V: TRBV7-3
size: few
D: .
J: TRBJ2-3
CDR3: CASSLSGNEDTQYF
DNA: TGTGCCAGCAGCCTATCGGGTAATGAGGATACGCAGTATTTT

V: TRBV7-2
size: .
D: TRBD2
J: TRBJ2-1
CDR3: CASSLELAGGYYNEQFF
DNA: TGTGCCAGCAGCTTAGAGTTGGCGGGGGGCTACTACAATGAGCAGTTCTTC

V: TRBV3-1/TRBV3-2
size: .
D: TRBD1
J: TRBJ2-3
CDR3: CASSRGTGDTDTQYF
DNA: TGTGCCAGCAGCCGAGGGACAGGGGACACAGATACGCAGTATTTT

V: TRBV30
size: .
D: .
J: TRBJ2-2
CDR3: CAFRRLRGTGELFF
DNA: TGTGCCTTCAGGCGTTTAAGGGGGACCGGGGAGCTGTTTTTT

V: TRBV27
size: .
D: .
J: TRBJ1-6
CDR3: CASRSPLGFSPLHF
DNA: TGTGCCAGCCGATCCCCACTCGGTTTCTCACCCCTCCACTTT

V: TRBV5-4
size: .
D: TRBD1
J: TRBJ2-1
CDR3: CASSRMGQAMDGEQFF
DNA: TGTGCCAGCAGCAGAATGGGACAGGCCATGGACGGTGAGCAGTTCTTC

V: TRBV7-3
size: .
D: TRBD1
J: TRBJ1-2
CDR3: CASSGDRRWGYTF
DNA: TGTGCCAGCAGCGGGGACAGGCGGTGGGGCTACACCTTC

V: TRBV19
size: .
D: .
J: TRBJ1-2
CDR3: CASSIDKNYGYTF
DNA: TGTGCCAGTAGTATTGACAAGAACTATGGCTACACCTTC

V: TRBV29-1
size: few
D: .
J: TRBJ2-7
CDR3: CSVNGGSPYERYF
DNA: TGCAGCGTGAACGGCGGGTCACCTTACGAGCGGTACTTC

V: TRBV19
size: .
D: .
J: TRBJ2-7
CDR3: CASSMQAGSPTMTYEQYF
DNA: TGTGCCAGTAGTATGCAGGCGGGGTCCCCAACTATGACCTACGAGCAGTACTTC

V: TRBV6-5
size: .
D: TRBD1
J: TRBJ2-7
CDR3: CASSYSGQGSSYEQYF
DNA: TGTGCCAGCAGTTACTCCGGACAGGGAAGCTCCTACGAGCAGTACTTC

V: TRBV19
size: .
D: .
J: TRBJ1-5
CDR3: CASSSRSNQPQHF
DNA: TGTGCCAGTAGTAGCCGGAGCAATCAGCCCCAGCATTTT

V: TRBV7-9
size: .
D: .
J: TRBJ1-4
CDR3: CASSTGRNEKLFF
DNA: TGTGCCAGCAGCACCGGGAGAAATGAAAAACTGTTTTTT

V: TRBV27
size: .
D: TRBD2
J: TRBJ2-7
CDR3: CASSLTSGSSYEQYF
DNA: TGTGCCAGCAGTTTAACTAGCGGCAGCTCCTACGAGCAGTACTTC

V: TRBV12-5
size: .
D: TRBD2
J: TRBJ2-3
CDR3: CASGSKLAGTDTQYF
DNA: TGTGCTAGTGGTTCTAAACTAGCGGGCACAGATACGCAGTATTTT

V: TRBV6-5
size: .
D: .
J: TRBJ1-2
CDR3: CASSLTVANYGYTF
DNA: TGTGCCAGCAGCCTGACAGTGGCTAACTATGGCTACACCTTC

V: TRBV9
size: .
D: .
J: TRBJ1-6
CDR3: CASSVGGSYNSPLHF
DNA: TGTGCCAGCAGCGTAGGAGGGTCGTATAATTCACCCCTCCACTTT

V: TRBV19
size: .
D: .
J: TRBJ2-1
CDR3: CASSRRAAISYNEQFF
DNA: TGTGCCAGTAGTAGGAGAGCGGCAATCTCCTACAATGAGCAGTTCTTC

V: TRBV24-1
size: .
D: TRBD1
J: TRBJ1-5
CDR3: CATSDTNRGNQPQHF
DNA: TGTGCCACCAGTGATACCAACAGGGGTAATCAGCCCCAGCATTTT

V: TRBV21-1
size: .
D: .
J: TRBJ1-3
CDR3: CASSKEAAISGNTIYF
DNA: TGTGCCAGCAGCAAAGAAGCGGCGATCTCTGGAAACACCATATATTTT

V: TRBV19
size: .
D: TRBD1
J: TRBJ2-1
CDR3: CASSMDRGLYNEQFF
DNA: TGTGCCAGTAGTATGGACAGGGGGCTCTACAATGAGCAGTTCTTC

V: TRBV10-3
size: .
D: TRBD2
J: TRBJ2-7
CDR3: CAISRETSGGGEQYF
DNA: TGTGCCATCAGTAGAGAGACTAGCGGGGGTGGCGAGCAGTACTTC

V: TRBV5-1
size: once
D: TRBD1
J: TRBJ2-2
CDR3: CASSFLGQGSGELFF
DNA: TGCGCCAGCAGCTTCTTGGGACAGGGATCCGGGGAGCTGTTTTTT